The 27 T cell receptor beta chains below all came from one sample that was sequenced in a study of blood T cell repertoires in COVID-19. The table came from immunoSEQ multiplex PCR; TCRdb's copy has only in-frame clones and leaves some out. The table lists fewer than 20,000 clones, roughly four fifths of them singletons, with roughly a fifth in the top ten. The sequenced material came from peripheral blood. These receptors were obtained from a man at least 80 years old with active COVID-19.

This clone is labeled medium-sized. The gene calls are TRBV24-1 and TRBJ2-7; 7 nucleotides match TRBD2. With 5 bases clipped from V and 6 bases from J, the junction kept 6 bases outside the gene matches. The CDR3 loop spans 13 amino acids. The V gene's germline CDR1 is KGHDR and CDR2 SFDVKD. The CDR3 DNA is TGTGCCACCAGTGGGGAGGGCCTGGGCGAGCAGTACTTC. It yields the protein CATSGEGLGEQYF.

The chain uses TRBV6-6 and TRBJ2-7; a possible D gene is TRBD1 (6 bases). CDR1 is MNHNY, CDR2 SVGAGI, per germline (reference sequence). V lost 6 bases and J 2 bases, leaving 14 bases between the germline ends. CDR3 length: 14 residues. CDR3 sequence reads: CASRGPQGTYEQYF. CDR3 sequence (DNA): TGTGCCAGCAGAGGACCGCAGGGGACCTACGAGCAGTACTTC.

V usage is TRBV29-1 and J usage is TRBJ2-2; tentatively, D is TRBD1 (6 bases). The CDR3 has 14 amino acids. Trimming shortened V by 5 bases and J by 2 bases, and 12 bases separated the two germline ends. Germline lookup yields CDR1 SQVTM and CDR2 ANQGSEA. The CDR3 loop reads CSVIQDSNTGELFF. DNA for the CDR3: TGCAGCGTTATTCAGGACAGTAACACCGGGGAGCTGTTTTTT.

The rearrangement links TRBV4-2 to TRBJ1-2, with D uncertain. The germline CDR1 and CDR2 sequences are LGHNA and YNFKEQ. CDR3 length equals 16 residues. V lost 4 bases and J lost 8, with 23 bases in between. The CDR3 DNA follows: TGTGCCAGCAGCCCTCGCCCGGTCCAAGGCGGTCGGGGCTACACCTTC. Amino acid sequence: CASSPRPVQGGRGYTF.

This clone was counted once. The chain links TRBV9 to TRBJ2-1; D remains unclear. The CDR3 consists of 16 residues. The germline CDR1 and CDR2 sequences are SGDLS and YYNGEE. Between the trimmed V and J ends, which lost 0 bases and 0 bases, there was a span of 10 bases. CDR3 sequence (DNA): TGTGCCAGCAGCGTAGATGTGCGGCCCTCCTACAATGAGCAGTTCTTC. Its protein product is CASSVDVRPSYNEQFF.

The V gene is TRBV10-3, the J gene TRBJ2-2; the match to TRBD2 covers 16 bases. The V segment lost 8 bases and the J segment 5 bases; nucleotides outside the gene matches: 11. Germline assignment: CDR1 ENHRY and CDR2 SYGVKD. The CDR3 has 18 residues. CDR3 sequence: CAIGPGTSGRAGTGELFF. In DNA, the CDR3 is TGTGCCATCGGACCCGGGACTAGCGGGAGGGCTGGGACCGGGGAGCTGTTTTTT.

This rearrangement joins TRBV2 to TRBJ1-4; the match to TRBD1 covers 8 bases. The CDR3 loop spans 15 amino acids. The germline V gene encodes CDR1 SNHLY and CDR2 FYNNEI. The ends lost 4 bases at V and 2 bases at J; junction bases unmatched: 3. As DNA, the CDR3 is TGTGCCAGCAGTGGTGACAGGGGCACTAATGAAAAACTGTTTTTT. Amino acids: CASSGDRGTNEKLFF.

CDR3 bases: TGTGCCAGCAGCTCGACTAGCGGGCTTTCCTACAATGAGCAGTTCTTC. Its protein is CASSSTSGLSYNEQFF. The chain employs TRBV11-1 and TRBJ2-1, with 10 bases identical to TRBD2. The CDR3 loop spans 16 amino acids. The junction had 4 bases not matched to a gene; V was cut back by 4 bases and J by 1 base. Per germline, CDR1 SGHAT and CDR2 FQDESV (reference sequence).

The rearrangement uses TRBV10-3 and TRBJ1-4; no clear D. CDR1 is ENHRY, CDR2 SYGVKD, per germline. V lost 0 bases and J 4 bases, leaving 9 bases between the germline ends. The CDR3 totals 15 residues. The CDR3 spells CAISESYSFNEKLFF. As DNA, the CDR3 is TGTGCCATCAGTGAGTCCTACAGTTTTAATGAAAAACTGTTTTTT.

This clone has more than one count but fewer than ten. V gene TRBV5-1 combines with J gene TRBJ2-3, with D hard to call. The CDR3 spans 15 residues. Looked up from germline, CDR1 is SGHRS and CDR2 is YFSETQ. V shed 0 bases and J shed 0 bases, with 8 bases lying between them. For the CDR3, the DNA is TGCGCCAGCAGCTTGGCCATCCTAAGCACAGATACGCAGTATTTT. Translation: CASSLAILSTDTQYF.

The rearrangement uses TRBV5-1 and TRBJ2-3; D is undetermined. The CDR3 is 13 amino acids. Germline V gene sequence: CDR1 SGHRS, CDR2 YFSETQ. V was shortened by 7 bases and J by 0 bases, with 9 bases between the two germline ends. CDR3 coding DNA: TGCGCCAGCTCGCGGCGGAGCACAGATACGCAGTATTTT. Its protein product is CASSRRSTDTQYF.

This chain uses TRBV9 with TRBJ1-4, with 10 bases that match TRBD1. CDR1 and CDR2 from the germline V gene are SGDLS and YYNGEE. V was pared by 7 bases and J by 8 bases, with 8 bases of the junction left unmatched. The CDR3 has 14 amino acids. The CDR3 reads CASGPTGGDEKLFF. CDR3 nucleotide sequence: TGTGCCAGCGGCCCGACAGGGGGCGACGAAAAACTGTTTTTT.

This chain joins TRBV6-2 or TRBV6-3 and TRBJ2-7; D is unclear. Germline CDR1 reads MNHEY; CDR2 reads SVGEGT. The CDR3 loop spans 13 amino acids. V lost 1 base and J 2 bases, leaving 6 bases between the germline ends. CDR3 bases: TGTGCCAGCAGTTACTTAGCTACCTACGAGCAGTACTTC. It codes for CASSYLATYEQYF.

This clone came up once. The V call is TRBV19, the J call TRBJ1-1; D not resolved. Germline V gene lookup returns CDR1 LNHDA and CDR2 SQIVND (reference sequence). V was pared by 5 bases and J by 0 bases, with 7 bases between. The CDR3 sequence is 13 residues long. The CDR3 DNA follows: TGTGCCAGTAGTGATACAGTGAACACTGAAGCTTTCTTT. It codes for CASSDTVNTEAFF. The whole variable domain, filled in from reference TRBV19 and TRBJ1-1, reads DGGITQSPKYLFRKEGQNVTLSCEQNLNHDAMYWYRQDPGQGLRLIYYSQIVNDFQKGDIAEGYSVSREKKESFPLTVTSAQKNPTAFYLCASSDTVNTEAFFGQGTRLTVV.

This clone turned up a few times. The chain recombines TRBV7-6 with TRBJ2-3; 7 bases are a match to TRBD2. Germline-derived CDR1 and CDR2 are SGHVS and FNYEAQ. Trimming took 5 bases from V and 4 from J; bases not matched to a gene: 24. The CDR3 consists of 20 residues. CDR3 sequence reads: CASSNPQGTWDYRRADTQYF. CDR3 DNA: TGTGCCAGCAGCAACCCCCAAGGGACCTGGGACTACCGACGGGCAGATACGCAGTATTTT. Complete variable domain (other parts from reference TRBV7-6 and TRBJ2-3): GAGVSQSPRYKVTKRGQDVALRCDPISGHVSLYWYRQALGQGPEFLTYFNYEAQQDKSGLPNDRFSAERPEGSISTLTIQRTEQRDSAMYRCASSNPQGTWDYRRADTQYFGPGTRLTVL.

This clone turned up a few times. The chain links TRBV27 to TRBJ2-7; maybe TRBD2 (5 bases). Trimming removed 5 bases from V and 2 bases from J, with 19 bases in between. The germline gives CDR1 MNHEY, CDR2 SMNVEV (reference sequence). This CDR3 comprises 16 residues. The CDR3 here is CASSPLQRIAAYEQYF. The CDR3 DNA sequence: TGTGCCAGCAGTCCCCTACAGCGGATTGCTGCCTACGAGCAGTACTTC.

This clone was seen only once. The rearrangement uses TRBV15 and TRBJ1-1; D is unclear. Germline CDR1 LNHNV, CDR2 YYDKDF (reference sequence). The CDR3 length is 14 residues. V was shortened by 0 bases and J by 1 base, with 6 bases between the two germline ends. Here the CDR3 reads CATSRDGGNTEAFF. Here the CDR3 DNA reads TGTGCCACCAGCAGAGATGGCGGGAACACTGAAGCTTTCTTT. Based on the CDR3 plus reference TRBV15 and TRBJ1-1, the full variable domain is DAMVIQNPRYQVTQFGKPVTLSCSQTLNHNVMYWYQQKSSQAPKLLFHYYDKDFNNEADTPDNFQSRRPNTSFCFLDIRSPGLGDTAMYLCATSRDGGNTEAFFGQGTRLTVV.

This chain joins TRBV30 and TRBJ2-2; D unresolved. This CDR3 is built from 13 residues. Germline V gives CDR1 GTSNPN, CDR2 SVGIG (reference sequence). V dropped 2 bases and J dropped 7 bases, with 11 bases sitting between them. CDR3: CAWSSLLNGELFF. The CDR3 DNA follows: TGTGCCTGGAGTAGCCTCCTCAACGGGGAGCTGTTTTTT. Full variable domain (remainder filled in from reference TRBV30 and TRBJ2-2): SQTIHQWPATLVQPVGSPLSLECTVEGTSNPNLYWYRQAAGRGLQLLFYSVGIGQISSEVPQNLSASRPQDRQFILSSKKLLLSDSGFYLCAWSSLLNGELFFGEGSRLTVL.

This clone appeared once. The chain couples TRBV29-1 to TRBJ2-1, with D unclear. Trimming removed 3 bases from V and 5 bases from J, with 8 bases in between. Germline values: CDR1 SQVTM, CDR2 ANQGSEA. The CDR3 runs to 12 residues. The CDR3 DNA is TGCAGCGTTGATTCTAACCACAATGAGCAGTTCTTC. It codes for CSVDSNHNEQFF.

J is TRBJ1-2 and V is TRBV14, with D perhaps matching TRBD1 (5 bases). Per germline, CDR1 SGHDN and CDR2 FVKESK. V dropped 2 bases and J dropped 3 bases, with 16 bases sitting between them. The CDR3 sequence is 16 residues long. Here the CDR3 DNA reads TGTGCCAGCAGCCAAACATCAGGGATTGGCGACTATGGCTACACCTTC. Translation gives CASSQTSGIGDYGYTF.

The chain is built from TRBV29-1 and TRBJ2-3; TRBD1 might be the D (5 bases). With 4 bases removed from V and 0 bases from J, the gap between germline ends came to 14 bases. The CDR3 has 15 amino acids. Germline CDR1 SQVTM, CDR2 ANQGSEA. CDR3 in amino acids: CSVATGTSSTDTQYF. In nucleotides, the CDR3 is TGCAGCGTTGCCACAGGTACCTCTAGCACAGATACGCAGTATTTT.

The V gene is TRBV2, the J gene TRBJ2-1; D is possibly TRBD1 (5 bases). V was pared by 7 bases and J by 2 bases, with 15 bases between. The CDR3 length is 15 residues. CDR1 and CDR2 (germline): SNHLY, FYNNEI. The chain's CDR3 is CASNSQGVPYNEQFF. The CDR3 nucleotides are TGTGCCAGCAACTCTCAGGGTGTCCCCTACAATGAGCAGTTCTTC.

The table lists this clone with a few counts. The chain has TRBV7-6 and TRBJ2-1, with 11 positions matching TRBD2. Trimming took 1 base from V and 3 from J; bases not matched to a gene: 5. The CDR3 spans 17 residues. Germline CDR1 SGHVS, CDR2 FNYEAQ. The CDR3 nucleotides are TGTGCCAGCAGCTTAGATAGAGGGACTAGCGGCTACAATGAGCAGTTCTTC. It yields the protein CASSLDRGTSGYNEQFF. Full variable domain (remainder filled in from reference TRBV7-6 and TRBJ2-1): GAGVSQSPRYKVTKRGQDVALRCDPISGHVSLYWYRQALGQGPEFLTYFNYEAQQDKSGLPNDRFSAERPEGSISTLTIQRTEQRDSAMYRCASSLDRGTSGYNEQFFGPGTRLTVL.

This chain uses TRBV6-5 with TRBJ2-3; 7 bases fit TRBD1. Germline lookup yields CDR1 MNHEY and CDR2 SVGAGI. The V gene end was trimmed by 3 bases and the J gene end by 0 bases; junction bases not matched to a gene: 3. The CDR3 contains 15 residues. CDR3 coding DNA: TGTGCCAGCAGTTATTCGACAGGGAGCACAGATACGCAGTATTTT. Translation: CASSYSTGSTDTQYF.

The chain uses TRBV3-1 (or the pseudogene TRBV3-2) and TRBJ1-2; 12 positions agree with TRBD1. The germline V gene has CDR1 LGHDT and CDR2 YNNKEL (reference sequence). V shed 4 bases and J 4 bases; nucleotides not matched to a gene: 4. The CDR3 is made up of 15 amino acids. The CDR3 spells CASSRGTGGTYGYTF. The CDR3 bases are TGTGCCAGCAGCCGCGGGACAGGGGGCACCTATGGCTACACCTTC.

CDR3 loop: CASRYVAGPTPDGFF. The CDR3 DNA sequence: TGCGCCAGTAGATACGTAGCGGGCCCAACGCCGGATGGGTTCTTC. The chain combines TRBV5-1 with TRBJ2-1; 7 bases are shared with TRBD2. The CDR3 has 15 amino acids. Losses at the gene ends were 8 bases for V and 15 bases for J; bases not matched to a gene: 23. Germline CDR1 is SGHRS and CDR2 is YFSETQ.

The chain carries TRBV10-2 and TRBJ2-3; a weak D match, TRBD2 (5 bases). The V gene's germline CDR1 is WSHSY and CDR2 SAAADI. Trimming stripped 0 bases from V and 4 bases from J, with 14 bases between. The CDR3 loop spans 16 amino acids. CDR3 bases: TGCGCCAGCAGTGAGTCGCAGGAGGTTTGGGCAGATACGCAGTATTTT. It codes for CASSESQEVWADTQYF.